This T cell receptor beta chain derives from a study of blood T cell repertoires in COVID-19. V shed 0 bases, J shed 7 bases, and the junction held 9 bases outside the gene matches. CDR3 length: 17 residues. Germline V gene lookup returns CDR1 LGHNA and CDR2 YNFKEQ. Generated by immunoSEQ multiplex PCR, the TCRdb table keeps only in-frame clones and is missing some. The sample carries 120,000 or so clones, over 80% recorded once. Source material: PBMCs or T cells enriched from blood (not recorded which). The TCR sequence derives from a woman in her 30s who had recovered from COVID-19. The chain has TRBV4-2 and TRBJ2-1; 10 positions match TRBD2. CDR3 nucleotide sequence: TGTGCCAGCAGCCAAGATTTTTTATCGACTAGCGGGAATGAGCAGTTCTTC. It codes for CASSQDFLSTSGNEQFF.